By its share, the clone carrying this T cell receptor (beta chain) is medium-sized (0.01 to 0.1%). The CDR3 spans 14 residues. The V gene end was trimmed by 6 bases and the J gene end by 7 bases; junction bases not matched to a gene: 12. CDR1 and CDR2 (germline): MDHEN, SYDVKM. Treatment of the sample: randomized to nivolumab then ipilimumab (arm A) or the reverse (arm B). These data are taken from a study of sequential checkpoint blockade in melanoma. Assay: immunoSEQ multiplex PCR; the TCRdb copy retains only in-frame clones and omits some. The table has under 7,500 clones, approximately 20% seen once.

The sample consisted of tumor tissue (inferred from file names), taken from a patient given nivolumab and ipilimumab in sequence. The gene calls are TRBV28 and TRBJ2-7; TRBD1 agrees at 7 bases. This TCR came from a human donor with melanoma. The CDR3 nucleotides read TGTGCCAGCAGGCGACAGGGTAGGGGTGGGGAGCAGTACTTC. Protein product: CASRRQGRGGEQYF.